One T cell receptor (beta chain) is described in this entry. Libraries were prepared by immunoSEQ multiplex PCR; TCRdb keeps only in-frame clonotypes and omits some of them. The table has approximately 450,000 clones, roughly 90% seen once. Unmatched junction bases numbered 5, after V lost 5 bases and J lost 5 bases. Germline V gene data show CDR1 as MDHEN and CDR2 as SYDVKM. CDR3 size: 15 residues. This entry is derived from a study of blood T cell repertoires in COVID-19. The chain combines TRBV28 with TRBJ2-5; TRBD2 matches 13 bases. This clonotype was sampled from a woman aged 25 to 39 with acute or convalescent COVID-19. The sample was peripheral blood. The CDR3: CASSTLAGGTETQYF. DNA for the CDR3: TGTGCCAGCAGTACACTAGCGGGGGGGACCGAGACCCAGTACTTC.